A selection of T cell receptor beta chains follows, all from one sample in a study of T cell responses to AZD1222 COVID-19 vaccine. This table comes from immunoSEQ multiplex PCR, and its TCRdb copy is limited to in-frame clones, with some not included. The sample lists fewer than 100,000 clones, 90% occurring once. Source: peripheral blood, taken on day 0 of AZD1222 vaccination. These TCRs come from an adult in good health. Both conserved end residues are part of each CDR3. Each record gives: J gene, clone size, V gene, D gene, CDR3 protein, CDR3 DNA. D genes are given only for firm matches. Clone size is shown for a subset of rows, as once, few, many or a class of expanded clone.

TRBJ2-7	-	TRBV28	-	CASSLTRAGYEQYF	TGTGCCAGCAGTTTGACTAGGGCGGGTTACGAGCAGTACTTC
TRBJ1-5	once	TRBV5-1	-	CASSLTGGNQPQHF	TGCGCCAGCAGCCTCACGGGGGGCAATCAGCCCCAGCATTTT
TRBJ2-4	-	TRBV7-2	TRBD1	CASNTGVAKNIQYF	TGTGCCAGCAACACAGGGGTGGCCAAAAACATTCAGTACTTC
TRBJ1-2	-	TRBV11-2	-	CATTLKGGYGYTF	TGTGCCACCACCCTAAAGGGTGGGTATGGCTACACCTTC
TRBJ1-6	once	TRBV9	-	CASSVRQENSPLHF	TGTGCCAGCAGCGTACGACAGGAGAATTCACCCCTCCACTTT
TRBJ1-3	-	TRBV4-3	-	CASSQGGGIGNTIYF	TGCGCCAGCAGCCAGGGAGGGGGTATAGGAAACACCATATATTTT
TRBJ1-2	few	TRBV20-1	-	CSAHTGGYTF	TGCAGTGCGCACACTGGCGGCTACACCTTC
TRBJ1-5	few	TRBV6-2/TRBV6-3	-	CASSYWGARDQPQHF	TGTGCCAGCAGTTACTGGGGGGCTAGGGATCAGCCCCAGCATTTT
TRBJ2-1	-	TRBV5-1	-	CASNNMNEQFF	TGCGCCAGCAACAATATGAATGAGCAGTTCTTC
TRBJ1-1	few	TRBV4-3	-	CASSQSDRRYTEAFF	TGCGCCAGCAGCCAATCCGACAGGAGATACACTGAAGCTTTCTTT
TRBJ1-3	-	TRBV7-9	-	CASSPRWGFGNTIYF	TGTGCCAGCAGCCCCAGGTGGGGGTTCGGAAACACCATATATTTT
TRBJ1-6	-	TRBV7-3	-	CASSLNSQGGSPLHF	TGTGCCAGCAGCTTAAACTCCCAGGGTGGTTCACCCCTCCACTTT
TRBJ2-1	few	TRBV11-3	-	CASSLGRAGQFF	TGTGCCAGCAGCTTAGGGAGGGCTGGGCAGTTCTTC
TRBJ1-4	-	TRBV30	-	CAWMGRGANEKLFF	TGTGCCTGGATGGGGAGGGGGGCTAATGAAAAACTGTTTTTT
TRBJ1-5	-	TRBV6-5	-	CASSYTVVSNQPQHF	TGTGCCAGCAGTTACACCGTGGTTAGCAATCAGCCCCAGCATTTT
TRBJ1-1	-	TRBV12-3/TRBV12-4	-	CATHREEDTEAFF	TGTGCCACCCACAGGGAGGAGGACACTGAAGCTTTCTTT
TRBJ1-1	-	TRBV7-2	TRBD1	CASRRTGGVTEAFF	TGTGCCAGCAGAAGGACAGGGGGCGTAACTGAAGCTTTCTTT
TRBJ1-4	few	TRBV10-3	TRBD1	CAISQGAGEKLFF	TGTGCCATCTCTCAGGGGGCCGGTGAAAAACTGTTTTTT
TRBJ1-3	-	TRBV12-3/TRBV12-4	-	CASSPEGDTIYF	TGTGCCAGCAGTCCGGAGGGGGACACCATATATTTT
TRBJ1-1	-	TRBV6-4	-	CASRLQPGLPSTEAFF	TGTGCCAGCAGGCTCCAACCGGGACTCCCTAGCACTGAAGCTTTCTTT
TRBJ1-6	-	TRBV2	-	CASSIDQGMNSPLHF	TGTGCCAGCAGCATTGACCAGGGGATGAATTCACCCCTCCACTTT
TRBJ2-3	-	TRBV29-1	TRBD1	CSGGQRGHQDTQYF	TGCAGCGGGGGCCAAAGGGGGCATCAAGATACGCAGTATTTT
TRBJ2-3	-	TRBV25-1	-	CASSSRASTDTQYF	TGTGCCAGCAGTTCGAGGGCGAGCACAGATACGCAGTATTTT
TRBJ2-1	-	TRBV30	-	CAWGVSSSYNEQFF	TGTGCCTGGGGTGTGTCTAGCTCCTACAATGAGCAGTTCTTC
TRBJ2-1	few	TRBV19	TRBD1	CASSFSGTGGSNEQFF	TGTGCCAGTAGTTTTTCCGGGACAGGGGGGTCCAATGAGCAGTTCTTC
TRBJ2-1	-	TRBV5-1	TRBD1	CASHGTAYNEQFF	TGCGCCAGCCATGGGACAGCATACAATGAGCAGTTCTTC